The 23 T cell receptor beta chains presented below share a single source sample, sequenced in a study of shared clonotypes between healthy human individuals. This table comes from immunoSEQ multiplex PCR, and its TCRdb copy is limited to in-frame clones, with some not included. The sample lists about 2 million clones; about 94% were seen once. It was CD45RO-negative cells, positively selected for CCR7, that made up naive CD8 cells, with terminally differentiated effector memory CD45RA+ cells excluded. The sample consisted of naive CD8+ T cells sorted from blood. These receptors came from a man younger than 30 in good health.

This chain links TRBV6-5 with TRBJ1-1; D ambiguous. This CDR3 contains 13 residues. V lost 2 bases and J 8 bases, leaving 12 bases between the germline ends. The germline V gene has CDR1 MNHEY and CDR2 SVGAGI. The CDR3 region is CASSYTSGFEAFF. CDR3 bases: TGTGCCAGCAGTTACACCAGCGGCTTCGAAGCTTTCTTT.

V is TRBV4-1 and J is TRBJ2-5; TRBD2 aligns across 10 bases. Trimming took 4 bases from V and 2 from J; bases not matched to a gene: 10. Per the germline V gene, CDR1 is MGHRA and CDR2 is YSYEKL. There are 17 residues in the CDR3. As DNA, the CDR3 is TGCGCCAGCAGCCCCCGGCTAGCGGGGGAATTGCAAGAGACCCAGTACTTC. This gives the protein CASSPRLAGELQETQYF.

This clone was picked up one time. V usage is TRBV6-6 and J usage is TRBJ2-3; D is possibly TRBD2 (5 bases). The CDR3 is 15 residues long. CDR1 is MNHNY, CDR2 SVGAGI, per germline (reference sequence). The germline V and J ends were trimmed by 6 bases and 11 bases, with 24 bases remaining between them. DNA of the CDR3: TGTGCCAGCAGCCAAGGACTCTCCCCCCCAGATGGGCAGTATTTT. Residues: CASSQGLSPPDGQYF.

This clone was found a few times. The chain carries TRBV2 and TRBJ1-6; 10 bases align to TRBD1. Germline lookup yields CDR1 SNHLY and CDR2 FYNNEI. Trimming at V came to 8 bases and at J to 0 bases, leaving 10 bases not matched to a gene. CDR3 length: 18 amino acids. CDR3 DNA: TGTGCCAGCTGCGGGGACAGGGGTTTGGCCTCCTATAATTCACCCCTCCACTTT. Protein product: CASCGDRGLASYNSPLHF.

This rearrangement joins TRBV13 to TRBJ2-7; tentatively, D is TRBD1 (6 bases). The V end lost 1 base, the J end lost 6 bases, and 7 bases lay between the germline ends. From germline, CDR1 is PRHDT and CDR2 FYEKMQ (reference sequence). CDR3 length equals 12 residues. The DNA of the CDR3 is TGTGCCAGCAGCTTAGACAGGGCCGAGCAGTACTTC. Protein: CASSLDRAEQYF.

In the case of this clone: Other DNA variants within this sample encode the same CDR3. The gene calls are TRBV19 and TRBJ1-3; D uncertain. Germline V gene lookup returns CDR1 LNHDA and CDR2 SQIVND (reference sequence). V lost 3 bases and J 4 bases, leaving 4 bases between the germline ends. CDR3 length: 12 residues. This CDR3 is CASSIPGNTIYF. The DNA for the CDR3 is TGTGCCAGTAGTATCCCCGGAAACACCATATATTTT.

The count of this clone is one. This chain links TRBV5-1 with TRBJ2-1; TRBD2 aligns across 9 bases. CDR3 length: 16 residues. Germline V gene sequence: CDR1 SGHRS, CDR2 YFSETQ. V shed 4 bases, J shed 4 bases, and the junction held 9 bases outside the gene matches. CDR3 nucleotide sequence: TGCGCCAGCAGCCCATATGGGGCGGGAGGGTACAATGAGCAGTTCTTC. It yields the protein CASSPYGAGGYNEQFF.

The CDR3 protein is CASSLVTAGEQYF. In DNA, the CDR3 is TGTGCCAGCAGCTTAGTGACAGCGGGCGAGCAGTACTTC. J is TRBJ2-7 and V is TRBV7-3, with a possible D match to TRBD2 (6 bases). CDR1 SGHTA and CDR2 FQGTGA come from the germline V gene. The CDR3 covers 13 residues. Trimming shortened V by 2 bases and J by 6 bases, and 11 bases separated the two germline ends.

This clone has more than one count but fewer than ten. V usage is TRBV5-1 and J usage is TRBJ2-2; no clear D gene. Trimming took off 1 base at V and 1 base at J, with 5 bases between the two ends. The length of the CDR3 is 14 residues. Germline CDR1 is SGHRS and CDR2 is YFSETQ. CDR3 residues: CASSLWQNTGELFF. The DNA of the CDR3 is TGCGCCAGCAGCTTGTGGCAGAACACCGGGGAGCTGTTTTTT. The complete variable domain, with remaining parts taken from reference TRBV5-1 and TRBJ2-2, reads KAGVTQTPRYLIKTRGQQVTLSCSPISGHRSVSWYQQTPGQGLQFLFEYFSETQRNKGNFPGRFSGRQFSNSRSEMNVSTLELGDSALYLCASSLWQNTGELFFGEGSRLTVL.

The chain employs TRBV19 and TRBJ2-7, with TRBD1 identical over 10 bases. Unmatched junction bases numbered 6, after V lost 5 bases and J lost 5 bases. There are 14 residues in the CDR3. Per germline, CDR1 LNHDA and CDR2 SQIVND (reference sequence). The DNA of the CDR3 is TGTGCCAGTAGTCTGGGACAGGGGCTCGACGAGCAGTACTTC. Amino acids: CASSLGQGLDEQYF.

Regarding this clone: Other DNA sequences of this sample code for an identical CDR3. The CDR3 coding sequence is TGTGCCAGCAGCTTGGGGGGGAGCGATGAGCAGTTCTTC. The encoded protein is CASSLGGSDEQFF. The chain is built from TRBV5-4 and TRBJ2-1; D assignment may be TRBD1 or TRBD2 (5 bases each). The germline gives CDR1 SGHNT, CDR2 YYREEE (reference sequence). Deletions cut 0 bases from V and 8 bases from J, with 9 bases between. The CDR3 length is 13 residues. Using reference TRBV5-4 and TRBJ2-1 for the parts outside the CDR3, the full variable domain is ETGVTQSPTHLIKTRGQQVTLRCSSQSGHNTVSWYQQALGQGPQFIFQYYREEENGRGNFPPRFSGLQFPNYSSELNVNALELDDSALYLCASSLGGSDEQFFGPGTRLTVL.

The gene calls are TRBV29-1 and TRBJ1-2, with D unclear. Germline assignment: CDR1 SQVTM and CDR2 ANQGSEA. This CDR3 is 12 amino acids long. With 8 bases removed from V and 1 base from J, the gap between germline ends came to 11 bases. The CDR3, as DNA: TGCAGCATTATTTGGGATAACTATGGCTACACCTTC. Translation: CSIIWDNYGYTF.

V gene TRBV13 combines with J gene TRBJ2-1; D not certain. Germline V gene data show CDR1 as PRHDT and CDR2 as FYEKMQ (reference sequence). The CDR3 spans 14 residues. The V end was cut by 3 bases, the J end by 4 bases, with 10 bases between. CDR3 coding DNA: TGTGCCAGCAGCTTCGGAAAAGGGTACAATGAGCAGTTCTTC. Translating it yields CASSFGKGYNEQFF. Based on the CDR3 plus reference TRBV13 and TRBJ2-1, the full variable domain is AAGVIQSPRHLIKEKRETATLKCYPIPRHDTVYWYQQGPGQDPQFLISFYEKMQSDKGSIPDRFSAQQFSDYHSELNMSSLELGDSALYFCASSFGKGYNEQFFGPGTRLTVL.

The rearrangement uses TRBV7-2 and TRBJ2-7; perhaps TRBD2 as D (6 bases). Germline CDR1 SGHTA, CDR2 FQGNSA. Trimming stripped 4 bases from V and 4 bases from J, with 17 bases between. This CDR3 contains 15 residues. The CDR3 region is CASSWGRGISYEQYF. The CDR3 region has the DNA TGTGCCAGCAGCTGGGGTCGGGGGATCTCGTACGAGCAGTACTTC.

The chain links TRBV11-3 to TRBJ2-2; TRBD2 matches 12 bases. Germline V CDR1 and CDR2: SGHNT, YENEEA. V trimming: 4 bases; J trimming: 3 bases; junction bases outside the gene matches: 9. The length of the CDR3 is 18 residues. The CDR3 bases are TGTGCCAGCAGCTCTTACCCCGGGACTAGCGGGTACACCGGGGAGCTGTTTTTT. It is translated as CASSSYPGTSGYTGELFF.

The V call is TRBV5-4, the J call TRBJ1-1, with 10 nucleotides matching TRBD1. Germline CDR1 is SGHNT and CDR2 is YYREEE (reference sequence). The CDR3 spans 17 residues. The trim removed 9 bases at V and 0 bases at J, leaving 14 bases unmatched. The chain's CDR3 is CAIASRDRGWMNTEAFF. The CDR3, as DNA: TGTGCCATCGCGTCCCGGGACAGGGGATGGATGAACACTGAAGCTTTCTTT.

This chain links TRBV6-5 with TRBJ1-1; the D gene is possibly TRBD1 (5 bases). V was shortened by 0 bases and J by 1 base, with 9 bases between the two germline ends. CDR3 length: 15 residues. Germline CDR1 reads MNHEY; CDR2 reads SVGAGI. CDR3 region: CASSYSPGKNTEAFF. Here the CDR3 DNA reads TGTGCCAGCAGTTACTCCCCAGGGAAGAACACTGAAGCTTTCTTT.

The chain has TRBV30 and TRBJ1-1; 10 bases are a match to TRBD1. V trimming: 5 bases; J trimming: 10 bases; junction bases outside the gene matches: 10. Germline values: CDR1 GTSNPN, CDR2 SVGIG (reference sequence). This CDR3 has 13 amino acids. CDR3 sequence: CAWAHIGDRGAFF. The CDR3 region has the DNA TGTGCCTGGGCCCATATAGGGGACAGGGGAGCTTTCTTT.

The chain carries TRBV7-2 and TRBJ2-5; no firm D call. Germline V gives CDR1 SGHTA, CDR2 FQGNSA. CDR3 length equals 12 residues. The V end lost 5 bases, the J end lost 10 bases, and 14 bases lay between the germline ends. The DNA of the CDR3 is TGTGCCAGCAGCCCCGGCACGACGGGCCAGTACTTC. Translated: CASSPGTTGQYF.

About this clone: Different DNA sequences within this sample yield the same CDR3. V usage is TRBV6-6 and J usage is TRBJ2-3; no clear D. Trimming removed 0 bases at V and 9 bases at J, with 10 bases between. The CDR3 totals 13 residues. CDR1 and CDR2 (germline): MNHNY, SVGAGI (reference sequence). This CDR3 is CASSYSNLDTQYF. The CDR3 DNA is TGTGCCAGCAGTTACTCGAACCTAGACACGCAGTATTTT.

The chain carries TRBV5-1 and TRBJ1-1, with D tentatively TRBD1 (6 bases). Germline V gene sequence: CDR1 SGHRS, CDR2 YFSETQ. This CDR3 is 14 amino acids long. Trimming pared 4 bases from V and 3 bases from J, leaving 13 bases between. CDR3 amino acids: CASSPPNRDTEAFF. The CDR3 DNA follows: TGCGCCAGCAGCCCGCCGAACAGGGACACTGAAGCTTTCTTT.

The chain uses TRBV7-9 and TRBJ2-7; tentative D call: TRBD1 (6 bases). Deletions cut 5 bases from V and 3 bases from J, with 14 bases between. The CDR3 totals 14 residues. Germline-derived CDR1 and CDR2 are SEHNR and FQNEAQ (reference sequence). This CDR3 reads CASSHPYRDYEQYF. The CDR3 nucleotides are TGTGCCAGCAGCCACCCTTACAGGGACTACGAGCAGTACTTC.

V usage is TRBV7-3 and J usage is TRBJ1-1; tentatively, D is TRBD1 (5 bases). Trimming took off 4 bases at V and 2 bases at J, with 17 bases between the two ends. Germline-derived CDR1 and CDR2 are SGHTA and FQGTGA. The CDR3 loop spans 16 amino acids. For the CDR3, the DNA is TGTGCCAGCAGCTCAATAACCCTCCGGGACAACACTGAAGCTTTCTTT. Translating it yields CASSSITLRDNTEAFF.